These T cell receptor beta chains were read from a single sample in a study of Graves' ophthalmopathy and Graves' hyperthyroidism. TCRdb reprocessed the multiplex PCR reads via MiXCR and lists one record per CDR3 protein. Of 660,000 or so distinct CDR3 sequences in the sample, approximately 39% were seen once. What was sequenced was peripheral blood. The receptors here all came from an adult man with Graves' ophthalmopathy. Each CDR3 is given with its conserved first and last residue. The order of the fields is V gene, D gene, CDR3 length, clone size, J gene, CDR3 DNA, CDR3 protein. A D gene is named only where the DNA matches it firmly. Clone size is stated in some rows and not others, as once, few, many or a class when expanded.

TRBV30,.,13,once,TRBJ1-3,TGTGCCTGGAGTGTACTATCTGGGAACACCATATATTTT,CAWSVLSGNTIYF
TRBV10-3,TRBD2,13,many,TRBJ2-7,TGTGCCATCAGTTGGGCGGGAGGGCACGAGCAGTACTTC,CAISWAGGHEQYF
TRBV11-2,.,15,many,TRBJ2-7,TGTGCCAGCAGCTTAGGGGTGACAGGACCCTACGAGCAGTACTTC,CASSLGVTGPYEQYF
TRBV6-6,.,16,few,TRBJ1-3,TGTGCCAGCAGTCCGGGACTCACCTCCTCTGGAAACACCATATATTTT,CASSPGLTSSGNTIYF
TRBV29-1,.,11,many,TRBJ2-5,TGCAGCGGAAACAGGGTTGAGACCCAGTACTTC,CSGNRVETQYF
TRBV10-3,.,12,.,TRBJ1-4,TGTGCCATCAGGGGGGAGGATGAAAAACTGTTTTTT,CAIRGEDEKLFF
TRBV19,.,12,many,TRBJ2-5,TGTGCCAGCAGCTTAGACCAAGAGACCCAGTACTTC,CASSLDQETQYF
TRBV5-4,.,15,.,TRBJ2-2,TGTGCCAGCAGCCCGGAGGTAACCAACACCGGGGAGCTGTTTTTT,CASSPEVTNTGELFF
TRBV29-1,.,11,.,TRBJ2-7,TGCAGCTCGGACAGGGAGGGCGAGCAGTACTTC,CSSDREGEQYF
TRBV9,TRBD1,13,.,TRBJ2-7,TGTGCCAGCAGCGGGACAGGACCCTACGAGCAGTACTTC,CASSGTGPYEQYF
TRBV19,.,14,many,TRBJ1-1,TGTGCCAGTAAGAGGGGCCCGGAGGGCACTGAAGCTTTCTTT,CASKRGPEGTEAFF
TRBV7-2,.,13,many,TRBJ2-7,TGTGCCAGCACCTTCACTGGAGGGGACGAGCAGTACTTC,CASTFTGGDEQYF
TRBV15,TRBD2,15,.,TRBJ2-7,TGTGCCACCAGCAGAGATCGCGCGGGGGGAAACGAGCAGTACTTC,CATSRDRAGGNEQYF
TRBV24-1,.,16,many,TRBJ2-5,TGTGCCACCAGTGACACGGAAGGTAGGAGGAAAGAGACCCAGTACTTC,CATSDTEGRRKETQYF
TRBV12-3/TRBV12-4,TRBD1,15,many,TRBJ2-7,TGTGCCAGCAGGGGGGACAGGGGAAGCTCCTACGAGCAGTACTTC,CASRGDRGSSYEQYF
TRBV20-1,TRBD1,13,.,TRBJ1-2,TGCAGTGCTAGTAAGACAGGGGACAATGGCTACACCTTC,CSASKTGDNGYTF
TRBV7-9,.,14,.,TRBJ2-3,TGTGCCAGCAGCTCTCCGAGGGCCACAGATACGCAGTATTTT,CASSSPRATDTQYF
TRBV11-2,.,13,few,TRBJ1-5,TGTGCCAGCAGCTTAGATCTCGATCAGCCCCAGCATTTT,CASSLDLDQPQHF
TRBV20-1,TRBD2,13,few,TRBJ2-7,TGCAGTGCTAGGGGCGGGGGGGACGGCGAGCAGTACTTC,CSARGGGDGEQYF
TRBV7-1,TRBD1,15,.,TRBJ1-6,TGTGCCAGCAGCTCCCCGACAGGGGGCTATTCACCCCTCCACTTT,CASSSPTGGYSPLHF
TRBV29-1,.,11,.,TRBJ2-7,TGCAGCAGCCCCGGAAGCTACGAGCAGTACTTC,CSSPGSYEQYF
TRBV29-1,.,15,.,TRBJ2-1,TGCAGCGTGAGGGGTTATGAGGGGTCCTACAATGAGCAGTTCTTC,CSVRGYEGSYNEQFF
TRBV19,.,17,few,TRBJ1-5,TGTGCCAGTAGTATAGAGCGCTCCAGTTATAGCAATCAGCCCCAGCATTTT,CASSIERSSYSNQPQHF
TRBV30,.,14,.,TRBJ2-5,TGTGCCTGGAGTCAGAACCGGGACCAAGAGACCCAGTACTTC,CAWSQNRDQETQYF
TRBV7-2,.,14,.,TRBJ1-1,TGTGCCAGCAGCAGGGACCCTGGAAACACTGAAGCTTTCTTT,CASSRDPGNTEAFF
TRBV2,.,16,.,TRBJ2-6,TGTGCCAGCAGGCCCGACAGGAGCTCTGGGGCCAACGTCCTGACTTTC,CASRPDRSSGANVLTF
TRBV29-1,.,15,.,TRBJ1-2,TGCAGCGTTGGACTAGCGGGAGGTTCTAACTATGGCTACACCTTC,CSVGLAGGSNYGYTF
TRBV29-1,.,14,many,TRBJ1-1,TGCAGCGTTGAAGTACCAACGGTGAACACTGAAGCTTTCTTT,CSVEVPTVNTEAFF
TRBV20-1,TRBD1,13,many,TRBJ1-2,TGCAGTGCCGCCTCCGGGACAGGCCCGAGCTACACCTTC,CSAASGTGPSYTF
TRBV9,TRBD1,15,many,TRBJ1-6,TGTGCCAGCAGCGCGCAACAGGGGGCTAATTCACCCCTCCACTTT,CASSAQQGANSPLHF
TRBV15,TRBD1,18,many,TRBJ2-7,TGTGCCACCAGCAGAGATGTGGTAGGGGACAGAGGGACCTACGAGCAGTACTTC,CATSRDVVGDRGTYEQYF
TRBV29-1,.,13,.,TRBJ1-4,TGCAGCGTTGGCAGGAAGGGGAATGAAAAACTGTTTTTT,CSVGRKGNEKLFF
TRBV25-1,TRBD1,14,.,TRBJ1-4,TGTGCCAGCATACGACAGGGGGTAGGCGAAAAACTGTTTTTT,CASIRQGVGEKLFF
TRBV7-2,.,15,.,TRBJ2-5,TGTGCCAGCAGCAGCCATCGAGTCAGGGAAGAGACCCAGTACTTC,CASSSHRVREETQYF
TRBV11-2,.,14,.,TRBJ1-5,TGTGCCAGCAGCCCCATGGGGGGCAATCAGCCCCAGCATTTT,CASSPMGGNQPQHF
TRBV25-1,.,15,.,TRBJ2-7,TGTGCCAGCAGCCAAGATTATGGCGCCGCCTACGAGCAGTACTTC,CASSQDYGAAYEQYF
TRBV7-7,TRBD1,16,.,TRBJ1-5,TGTGCTAGCAGCTTAGGCCCGGGACAGGGTGGTCAGCCCCAGCATTTT,CASSLGPGQGGQPQHF
TRBV7-9,.,15,many,TRBJ2-2,TGTGCCAGCAGCCCCGAGACGGGACCTACCGGGGAGCTGTTTTTT,CASSPETGPTGELFF
TRBV10-3,.,13,many,TRBJ1-5,TGTGCCATCAGTTCAGAGAGCAATCAGCCCCAGCATTTT,CAISSESNQPQHF
TRBV7-9,.,14,once,TRBJ1-2,TGTGCCAGCAGCTTAGGGGCCTCCTCCTATGGCTACACCTTC,CASSLGASSYGYTF
TRBV19,.,15,many,TRBJ1-5,TGTGCCAGTAGTATTAAGAGGGAATCCAATCAGCCCCAGCATTTT,CASSIKRESNQPQHF